The source of this T cell receptor beta chain is a study of shared clonotypes between healthy human individuals. Positive CCR7 selection of CD45RO-negative cells yielded the naive CD8 cells, and terminally differentiated effector memory CD45RA+ cells were excluded. Germline assignment: CDR1 MNHEY and CDR2 SMNVEV (reference sequence). CDR3 length: 13 amino acids. V was clipped by 5 bases and J by 5 bases; unmatched bases: 2. Libraries were prepared by immunoSEQ multiplex PCR; TCRdb keeps only in-frame clonotypes and omits some of them. Here the sample spans 550,000 to 750,000 clones, roughly nine tenths being singletons.

Source material: naive CD8+ T cells sorted from blood. The TCR comes from a man aged 25 to 45 in good health. The V gene is TRBV27, the J gene TRBJ2-7; TRBD2 matches 11 bases. The CDR3 protein is CASSPGLADEQYF. The CDR3 nucleotides are TGTGCCAGCAGTCCGGGACTAGCGGACGAGCAGTACTTC.